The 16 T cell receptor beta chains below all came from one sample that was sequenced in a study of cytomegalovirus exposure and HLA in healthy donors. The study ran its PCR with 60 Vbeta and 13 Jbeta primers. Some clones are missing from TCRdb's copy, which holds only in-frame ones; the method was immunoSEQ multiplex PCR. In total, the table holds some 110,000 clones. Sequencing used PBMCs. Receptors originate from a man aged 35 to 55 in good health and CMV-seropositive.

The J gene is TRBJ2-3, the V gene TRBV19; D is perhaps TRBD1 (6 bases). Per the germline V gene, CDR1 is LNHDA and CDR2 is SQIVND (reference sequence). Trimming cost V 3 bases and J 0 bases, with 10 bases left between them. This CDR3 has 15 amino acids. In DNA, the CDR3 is TGTGCCAGTAGTATCTTGGGGGCTAGCACAGATACGCAGTATTTT. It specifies CASSILGASTDTQYF.

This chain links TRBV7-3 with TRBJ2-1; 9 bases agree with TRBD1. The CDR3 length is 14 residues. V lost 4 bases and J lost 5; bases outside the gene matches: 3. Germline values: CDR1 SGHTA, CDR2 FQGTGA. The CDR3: CASSSTGGDNEQFF. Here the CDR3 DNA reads TGTGCCAGCAGCTCGACAGGGGGAGACAATGAGCAGTTCTTC.

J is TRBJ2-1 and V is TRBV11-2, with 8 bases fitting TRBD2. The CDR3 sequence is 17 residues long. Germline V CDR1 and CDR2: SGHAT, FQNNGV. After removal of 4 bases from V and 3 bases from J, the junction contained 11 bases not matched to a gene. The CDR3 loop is CASSYTIAGLLYNEQFF. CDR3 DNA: TGTGCCAGCAGCTATACCATAGCGGGACTTCTCTACAATGAGCAGTTCTTC.

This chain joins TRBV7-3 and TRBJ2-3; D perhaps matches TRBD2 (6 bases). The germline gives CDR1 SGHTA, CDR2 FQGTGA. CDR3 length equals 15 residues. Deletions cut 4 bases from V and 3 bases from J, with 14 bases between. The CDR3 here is CASSSGRTVTDTQYF. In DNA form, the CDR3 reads TGTGCCAGCAGCTCCGGGAGAACGGTAACAGATACGCAGTATTTT.

CDR3 region: CASSQVPRIAGPSLPQHF. The CDR3 region has the DNA TGCGCCAGCAGCCAAGTTCCGCGAATAGCGGGCCCCAGTCTGCCCCAGCATTTT. The chain joins TRBV4-1 to TRBJ1-5; D call uncertain. V dropped 1 base and J dropped 9 bases, with 25 bases sitting between them. Germline-derived CDR1 and CDR2 are MGHRA and YSYEKL. The CDR3 is 18 amino acids.

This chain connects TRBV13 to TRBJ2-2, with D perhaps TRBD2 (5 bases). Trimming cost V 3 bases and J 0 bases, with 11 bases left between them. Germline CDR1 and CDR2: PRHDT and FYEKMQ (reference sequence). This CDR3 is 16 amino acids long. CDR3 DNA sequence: TGTGCCAGCAGCTTCCCCAGCGGATCGAACACCGGGGAGCTGTTTTTT. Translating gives CASSFPSGSNTGELFF.

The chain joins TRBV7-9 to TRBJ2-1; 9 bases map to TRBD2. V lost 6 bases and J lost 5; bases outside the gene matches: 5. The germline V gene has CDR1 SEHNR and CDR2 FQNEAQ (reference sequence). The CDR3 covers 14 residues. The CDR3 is CASSATSGDNEQFF. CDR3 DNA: TGTGCCAGCAGTGCGACTAGCGGAGACAATGAGCAGTTCTTC.

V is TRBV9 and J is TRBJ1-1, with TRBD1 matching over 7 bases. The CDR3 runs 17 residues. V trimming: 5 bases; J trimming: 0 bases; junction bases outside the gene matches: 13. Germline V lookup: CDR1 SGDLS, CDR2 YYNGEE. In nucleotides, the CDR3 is TGTGCCAGCAGTGGGAGAGGGGGCGAGATCATGAACACTGAAGCTTTCTTT. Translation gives CASSGRGGEIMNTEAFF. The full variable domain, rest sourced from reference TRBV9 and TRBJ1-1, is DSGVTQTPKHLITATGQRVTLRCSPRSGDLSVYWYQQSLDQGLQFLIQYYNGEERAKGNILERFSAQQFPDLHSELNLSSLELGDSALYFCASSGRGGEIMNTEAFFGQGTRLTVV.

The CDR3 DNA follows: TGTGCCAGCAGCCAAGAGAGGGTTCTCGGTAGCGGGAGTCCCTATGAGCAGTTCTTC. As protein: CASSQERVLGSGSPYEQFF. The gene calls are TRBV4-2 and TRBJ2-1, with 9 bases lining up with TRBD2. The CDR3 runs 19 residues. V gave up 0 bases and J gave up 8 bases; unmatched junction bases: 17. Germline assignment: CDR1 LGHNA and CDR2 YNFKEQ.

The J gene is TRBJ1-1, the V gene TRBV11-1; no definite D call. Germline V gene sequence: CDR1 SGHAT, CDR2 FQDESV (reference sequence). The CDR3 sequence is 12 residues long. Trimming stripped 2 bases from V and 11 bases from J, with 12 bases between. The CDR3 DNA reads TGTGCCAGCAGCTTACGGGTCGGATGGGCTTTCTTT. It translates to CASSLRVGWAFF.

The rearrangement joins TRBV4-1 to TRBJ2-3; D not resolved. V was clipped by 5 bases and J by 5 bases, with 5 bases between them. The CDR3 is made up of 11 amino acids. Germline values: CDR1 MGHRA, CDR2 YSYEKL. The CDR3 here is CASSSGDTQYF. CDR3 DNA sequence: TGCGCCAGCAGCTCAGGAGATACGCAGTATTTT.

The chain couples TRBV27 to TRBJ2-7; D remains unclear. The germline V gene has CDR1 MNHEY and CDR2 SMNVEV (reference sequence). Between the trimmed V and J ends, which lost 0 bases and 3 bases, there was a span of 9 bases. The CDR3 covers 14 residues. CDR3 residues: CASSLSGRIYEQYF. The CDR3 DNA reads TGTGCCAGCAGTTTATCGGGCAGGATCTACGAGCAGTACTTC.

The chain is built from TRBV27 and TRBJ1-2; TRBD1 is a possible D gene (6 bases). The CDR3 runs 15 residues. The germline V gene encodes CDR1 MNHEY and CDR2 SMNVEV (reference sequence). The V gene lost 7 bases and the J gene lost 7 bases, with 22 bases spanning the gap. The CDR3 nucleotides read TGTGCCAGCACCCCTAAAACGGACAGCCGGAGTGGCTACACCTTC. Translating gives CASTPKTDSRSGYTF.

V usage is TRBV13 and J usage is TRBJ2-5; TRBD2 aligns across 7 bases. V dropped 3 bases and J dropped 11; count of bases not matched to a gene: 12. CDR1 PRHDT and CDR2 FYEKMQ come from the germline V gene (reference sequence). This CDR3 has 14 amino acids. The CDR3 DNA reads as TGTGCCAGCAGCTTGAGGGCAACCGCGGGGGAGCAGTACTTC. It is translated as CASSLRATAGEQYF.

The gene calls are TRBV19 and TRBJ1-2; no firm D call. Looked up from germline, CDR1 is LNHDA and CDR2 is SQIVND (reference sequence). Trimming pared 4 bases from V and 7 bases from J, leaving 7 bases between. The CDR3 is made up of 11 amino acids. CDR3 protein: CASSTRGGYTF. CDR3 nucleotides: TGTGCCAGTAGTACCCGCGGTGGCTACACCTTC.

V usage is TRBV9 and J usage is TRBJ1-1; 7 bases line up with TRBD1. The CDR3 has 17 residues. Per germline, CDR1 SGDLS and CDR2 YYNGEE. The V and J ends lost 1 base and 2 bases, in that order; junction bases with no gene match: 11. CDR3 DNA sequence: TGTGCCAGCAGCGTAAAATCAGGGGGATACTTTAACACTGAAGCTTTCTTT. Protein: CASSVKSGGYFNTEAFF. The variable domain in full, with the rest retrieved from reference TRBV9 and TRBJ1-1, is DSGVTQTPKHLITATGQRVTLRCSPRSGDLSVYWYQQSLDQGLQFLIQYYNGEERAKGNILERFSAQQFPDLHSELNLSSLELGDSALYFCASSVKSGGYFNTEAFFGQGTRLTVV.